Sequencing of this T cell receptor beta chain was carried out in a study of OX40 agonist ivuxolimab in advanced cancers. Whole-study context: Cohort: approximately 83% men, mean age approximately 64, aged about 20 to 90. Enrollees could have had prior anti-PD-1, anti-PD-L1 or anti-CTLA-4 therapy, which over 35% had received.

Concerning this clone: Its antigen is unknown.

The germline V and J ends were trimmed by 0 bases and 4 bases, with 10 bases remaining between them. The CDR3 extends over 14 amino acids. Germline V lookup: CDR1 MNHNS, CDR2 SASEGT. Study-level points and caveats: Expanded clones were, on average, more numerous among CD8+ T cells than CD4+.

Libraries were prepared by immunoSEQ multiplex PCR; TCRdb keeps only in-frame clonotypes and omits some of them. The table shows 45,000 to 50,000 clones, with more than 80% occurring only once. This specimen consisted of CD4+ or CD8+ T cells sorted from blood, obtained in a trial of the OX40 agonist ivuxolimab. This chain connects TRBV6-1 to TRBJ2-7; no reliable D call. The sequence came from an adult with an advanced solid tumor such as melanoma, head and neck, liver or kidney cancer. The CDR3 coding sequence is TGTGCCAGCAGTGAAGCTCAAGTGGGGTACGAGCAGTACTTC. Amino acids: CASSEAQVGYEQYF.